The 19 T cell receptor beta chains below all came from one sample that was sequenced in a study of T cells in Graves' hyperthyroidism and ophthalmopathy. Amplification targeted TCR beta CDR3 regions from RNA transcripts. An initial round of RT-PCR targeting the TCR CDR3 relied on the HTBI primer set. TCRdb passed the multiplex PCR reads through MiXCR, listing each CDR3 protein once. The repertoire holds around 480,000 distinct CDR3 sequences, with about an eighth as singletons. Sequenced: blood. The receptors were gathered from a woman under 30 with Graves' hyperthyroidism.

In this sample, this clonotype turned up a few times. J is TRBJ1-2 and V is TRBV27; the match to TRBD1 covers 9 bases. The germline V gene has CDR1 MNHEY and CDR2 SMNVEV (reference sequence). V gave up 4 bases and J gave up 4 bases; unmatched junction bases: 13. The CDR3 spans 17 residues. CDR3 sequence (DNA): TGTGCCAGCAGTTCCCCCTTTTCGGGACAGGGACCCTATGGCTACACCTTC. Translation gives CASSSPFSGQGPYGYTF.

The chain employs TRBV11-2 and TRBJ2-3, with D perhaps matching TRBD1 or TRBD2 (5 bases each). V was cut by 0 bases and J by 6 bases, with 10 bases left in between. Germline CDR1 SGHAT, CDR2 FQNNGV. The CDR3 sequence is 14 residues long. This CDR3 is CASSLERGIDTQYF. In DNA form, the CDR3 reads TGTGCCAGCAGCTTAGAGAGGGGTATTGATACGCAGTATTTT.

The chain recombines TRBV12-3 or TRBV12-4 with TRBJ1-2; 7 bases are a match to TRBD1. The V and J ends lost 6 bases and 3 bases, in that order; junction bases with no gene match: 1. The CDR3 length is 12 residues. DNA for the CDR3: TGTGCCAGCAGGACAGGGTACTATGGCTACACCTTC. Its protein is CASRTGYYGYTF.

This clonotype has ten or more counts. The rearrangement joins TRBV5-6 to TRBJ2-3; no clear D. From germline, CDR1 is SGHDT and CDR2 YYEEEE. CDR3 length: 11 amino acids. Trimming stripped 2 bases from V and 9 bases from J, with 7 bases between. The DNA for the CDR3 is TGTGCCAGCAGCTTCCGGAGAACGCAGTATTTT. It translates to CASSFRRTQYF.

This clonotype was seen repeatedly, ten times or more. The CDR3 here is CASSTGTGPGYGYTF. DNA of the CDR3: TGCGCCAGCAGCACAGGGACAGGTCCGGGATATGGCTACACCTTC. This rearrangement joins TRBV5-1 to TRBJ1-2, with TRBD1 identical over 8 bases. The V gene end was trimmed by 4 bases and the J gene end by 5 bases; junction bases not matched to a gene: 10. The CDR3 extends over 15 amino acids. Germline V gives CDR1 SGHRS, CDR2 YFSETQ.

This clonotype has a count of ten or more. The chain carries TRBV5-8 and TRBJ1-4; D remains ambiguous. This CDR3 has 13 amino acids. Trimming removed 4 bases from V and 5 bases from J, with 9 bases in between. Germline values: CDR1 SGHTS, CDR2 YDEGEE. The CDR3 loop is CASSPARNEKLFF. DNA for the CDR3: TGTGCCAGCAGCCCTGCGCGGAATGAAAAACTGTTTTTT. Using reference TRBV5-8 and TRBJ1-4 for the parts outside the CDR3, the full variable domain is EAGVTQSPTHLIKTRGQQATLRCSPISGHTSVYWYQQALGLGLQFLLWYDEGEERNRGNFPPRFSGRQFPNYSSELNVNALELEDSALYLCASSPARNEKLFFGSGTQLSVL.

This clonotype was counted many times. The chain carries TRBV6-1 and TRBJ2-3, with TRBD2 matching 10 bases. J lost 5 bases, V lost 4 bases, and 12 bases had no gene match. Germline V gene lookup returns CDR1 MNHNS and CDR2 SASEGT. CDR3 length: 17 amino acids. The CDR3 bases are TGTGCCAGCAGTGCTTCATTCAGCGGGAGGGCCGAAGATACGCAGTATTTT. It yields the protein CASSASFSGRAEDTQYF.

J is TRBJ2-2 and V is TRBV9, with a tentative D call TRBD2 (6 bases). CDR1 and CDR2 (germline): SGDLS, YYNGEE. The CDR3 contains 15 residues. V was pared by 6 bases and J by 4 bases, with 16 bases between. The CDR3 spells CASTVDMGGTGELFF. CDR3 coding DNA: TGTGCCAGCACGGTGGATATGGGAGGCACCGGGGAGCTGTTTTTT.

This clonotype was recorded a few times. Written as DNA, the CDR3 is TGCGCCAGCAGCCAGGCCCTAGGGGGGGGAACCTACGAGCAGTACTTC. This translates into CASSQALGGGTYEQYF. This chain joins TRBV5-1 and TRBJ2-7; tentative D call: TRBD2 (7 bases). Germline V lookup: CDR1 SGHRS, CDR2 YFSETQ. Trimming cost V 4 bases and J 2 bases, with 19 bases left between them. The CDR3 is 16 residues long.

This clonotype occurred many times. The chain couples TRBV5-1 to TRBJ1-2; 8 nucleotides agree with TRBD1. The junction had 9 bases not matched to a gene; V was cut back by 4 bases and J by 4 bases. The CDR3 runs 15 residues. From germline, CDR1 is SGHRS and CDR2 YFSETQ. CDR3 bases: TGCGCCAGCAGCAGACAGACAGGGGATAGCTATGGCTACACCTTC. Translated: CASSRQTGDSYGYTF.

There are many counts of this clonotype. V and J are TRBV5-1 and TRBJ1-3; D is unresolved. The V end lost 4 bases, the J end lost 1 base, and 12 bases lay between the germline ends. CDR1 is SGHRS, CDR2 YFSETQ, per germline. CDR3 length equals 15 residues. CDR3 residues: CASSDDEGSGNTIYF. CDR3 bases: TGCGCCAGCAGCGATGACGAGGGATCTGGAAACACCATATATTTT.

This clonotype was seen at least ten times. The rearrangement links TRBV7-9 to TRBJ1-2; D not resolved. The CDR3 runs to 12 residues. Germline-derived CDR1 and CDR2 are SEHNR and FQNEAQ (reference sequence). Trimming removed 5 bases from V and 4 bases from J, with 8 bases in between. The CDR3 coding sequence is TGTGCCAGCAGCGTCGAGCCCTATGGCTACACCTTC. It codes for CASSVEPYGYTF.

In this sample, this clonotype turned up many times. The chain employs TRBV28 and TRBJ2-7; 9 bases are a match to TRBD1. J lost 6 bases, V lost 7 bases, and 10 bases had no gene match. CDR1 is MDHEN, CDR2 SYDVKM, per germline. CDR3 length: 14 amino acids. CDR3 sequence (DNA): TGTGCCAGCATCCCCGGACAGGGGAGGAGCGAGCAGTACTTC. The encoded protein is CASIPGQGRSEQYF.

This clonotype occurred many times. The J gene is TRBJ1-1, the V gene TRBV5-6; tentative D call: TRBD1 (5 bases). Germline lookup yields CDR1 SGHDT and CDR2 YYEEEE. The V end lost 4 bases, the J end lost 2 bases, and 12 bases lay between the germline ends. The CDR3 is 14 residues long. CDR3 nucleotides: TGTGCCAGCAGCGTAGGACACCTCAACACTGAAGCTTTCTTT. Protein: CASSVGHLNTEAFF. Complete variable domain (other parts from reference TRBV5-6 and TRBJ1-1): DAGVTQSPTHLIKTRGQQVTLRCSPKSGHDTVSWYQQALGQGPQFIFQYYEEEERQRGNFPDRFSGHQFPNYSSELNVNALLLGDSALYLCASSVGHLNTEAFFGQGTRLTVV.

Worth noting for this clonotype: A much larger clone differs from this one at a single base, so this may be a read error. The V call is TRBV12-3 or TRBV12-4, the J call TRBJ1-2; 8 nucleotides align to TRBD1. This CDR3 spans 13 amino acids. V lost 8 bases to trimming and J lost 4 bases; unmatched junction nucleotides: 6. The DNA for the CDR3 is TGTGCCAGCTGCTACACAGGGGGCTATGGCTACACCTTC. Protein product: CASCYTGGYGYTF.

Only one count was recorded for this clonotype. Since a much larger clone is just one base distant, this may be a read error. The rearrangement uses TRBV12-3 or TRBV12-4 and TRBJ2-1; D not certain. The CDR3 sequence is 12 residues long. The CDR3 nucleotides are TGTGCCAGCACGGCGGTTTACAATGAGCAGTTATTC. The encoded protein is CASTAVYNEQLF.

This clonotype showed up many times. The chain's CDR3 is CASSEMGETQYF. The DNA for the CDR3 is TGTGCCAGCAGTGAAATGGGGGAGACCCAGTACTTC. The chain joins TRBV6-1 to TRBJ2-5, with D hard to call. The V end lost 2 bases, the J end lost 5 bases, and 6 bases lay between the germline ends. Germline values: CDR1 MNHNS, CDR2 SASEGT. The CDR3 is made up of 12 amino acids.

In this sample, this clonotype turned up many times. This rearrangement joins TRBV6-5 to TRBJ1-2; D gene ambiguous. Trimming took off 2 bases at V and 4 bases at J, with 8 bases between the two ends. CDR3 length: 13 residues. CDR1 is MNHEY, CDR2 SVGAGI, per germline. The DNA of the CDR3 is TGTGCCAGCAGTTACCTTGCCAGCTATGGCTACACCTTC. It yields the protein CASSYLASYGYTF.

This clonotype was observed at least ten times. This chain links TRBV12-3 or TRBV12-4 with TRBJ2-7; weak D call: TRBD1 (6 bases). The CDR3 covers 15 residues. V gave up 4 bases and J gave up 2 bases, with 15 bases separating them. CDR3 coding DNA: TGTGCCAGCAGTTCCGACAGGCCCCCCACCTACGAGCAGTACTTC. Translation gives CASSSDRPPTYEQYF.